The clone carrying this TCR beta chain was seen a few times. The antigen is undetermined. The CDR3 has 14 amino acids. Germline CDR1 is SGHRS and CDR2 is YFSETQ. Germline trimming cut 5 bases from V and 5 bases from J; bases unmatched to any gene: 6. TCRdb processed the 5' RACE reads anew with MiXCR; each CDR3 protein has one entry. This sample carries 470,000 or so distinct CDR3 sequences, about 20% of them seen once, and the ten largest clones take about 8.8%. The data originate from a study of T-cell memory formation after mild COVID-19. Study-wide context: Clusters were largely donor specific.

Study-level results: A subset of responding clones appeared in pre-infection memory, suggesting cross-reactive memory joined. CD4+ clones that contracted lay mainly in CM and EM; CD8+ ones lay in EMRA.

The chain is built from TRBV5-1 and TRBJ2-2, with 7 bases that match TRBD2. The TCR was taken from an adult woman who had mild COVID-19 (a few samples of this study predate the infection). Cell type and time point are not known. The sequencing sample was made of PBMCs or a T cell subset sorted from them (not recorded which). CDR3 sequence (DNA): TGCGCCAGCAGTGCAGCGGGGAGAACCGGGGAGCTGTTTTTT. It translates to CASSAAGRTGELFF.